This T cell receptor beta chain appears in the sequencing data of a study of siplizumab effects on memory and regulatory T cells. This clone was seen just once. No antigen is known for it. Study-wide findings and caveats: Both greater diversity than memory cells and a major contribution to the alloresponse seemed to characterize naive T cells. Siplizumab cultures yielded proliferating Tregs whose suppressive function was not confirmed.

Assayed TCR templates numbered some 100,000 for each sample. TCRdb's copy holds only in-frame clones and misses some; the assay was immunoSEQ multiplex PCR. This sample has more than 85,000 clones, with roughly 90% found just once. Sequencing input: CD4+ T cells sorted from blood. This TCR derives from a human donor in good health.

CDR3 amino acids: CASSFNRNYGYTF. The CDR3 region has the DNA TGTGCCAGCAGTTTTAACCGGAACTATGGCTACACCTTC. The chain couples TRBV28 to TRBJ1-2, with D unresolved. This CDR3 spans 13 amino acids. Germline V lookup: CDR1 MDHEN, CDR2 SYDVKM. Trimming removed 3 bases at V and 2 bases at J, with 7 bases between.